This T cell receptor beta chain was recovered during a study of blood T cell repertoires in COVID-19. Study overall: Acute-phase and convalescent COVID-19 samples originated in the United States, Italy and Spain.

Profiling relied on immunoSEQ multiplex PCR, and the TCRdb table lists in-frame clones only, not all of them. The sample lists more than 200,000 clones; 80% to 85% were seen once. J was trimmed by 1 base and V by 5 bases; bases with no gene match: 9. The germline CDR1 and CDR2 sequences are MGHDK and SYGVNS. CDR3 length equals 16 residues. The TCR comes from a man aged 35-49 years with acute or convalescent COVID-19. The chain recombines TRBV25-1 with TRBJ1-1; 8 bases agree with TRBD1. Sequenced input: peripheral blood. The CDR3 reads CASSQTGTGPNTEAFF. The DNA for the CDR3 is TGTGCCAGCAGTCAAACCGGGACAGGCCCGAACACTGAAGCTTTCTTT.